These 18 T cell receptor beta chains were sequenced from one sample in a study of CD8+CD57+ T cells in acquired aplastic anemia. Genomic DNA, serving as template, underwent TCR beta VDJ and CDR3 profiling. MiXCR was run by TCRdb on the reads, yielding one entry per CDR3 protein. The sample gives 270,000 or so distinct CDR3 sequences, approximately 86% of which show up once; 35% to 50% is in the top ten. Patients chosen for sequencing had CD8+CD57+ cells that had expanded, as shown by flow cytometry. The sequenced sample was sorted CD4+, CD8+, or CD8+CD57+ T cells (not recorded which) from PBMCs. All receptors come from a human donor with aplastic anemia.

About this clonotype itself: Mismatch with germline at one junction end may stem from a read error. The chain links TRBV2 to TRBJ1-5; no clear D gene. The CDR3 runs 13 residues. The germline gives CDR1 SNHLY, CDR2 FYNNEI. The CDR3 region has the DNA TGCGCCAGCAGCCATACGGGGATCCAGGAGCAGCATTTT. Translation gives CASSHTGIQEQHF.

This sequence joins TRBV29-1 and TRBJ2-3; D may be TRBD2 (5 bases). Per the germline V gene, CDR1 is SQVTM and CDR2 is ANQGSEA. V dropped 6 bases and J dropped 2 bases, with 15 bases sitting between them. This CDR3 has 14 amino acids. As DNA, the CDR3 is TGCAGCGTCGGACGGGGAGACCCCACAGATACGCAGTATTTT. This sequence encodes CSVGRGDPTDTQYF.

J is TRBJ2-7 and V is TRBV7-2, with no clear D. Germline V lookup: CDR1 SGHTA, CDR2 FQGNSA. V lost 1 base to trimming and J lost 3 bases, with 4 bases between them. This CDR3 region has 12 residues. The CDR3 spells CASSLDYYEQYF. The CDR3 DNA reads as TGTGCCAGCAGCTTAGACTACTACGAGCAGTACTTC.

Turning to this clonotype: At one end, the junction sequence differs from germline, possibly due to a read error. V and J are TRBV19 and TRBJ1-6; a possible D gene is TRBD1 (5 bases). CDR3 size: 16 residues. Germline V lookup: CDR1 LNHDA, CDR2 SQIVND (reference sequence). The CDR3 nucleotides are TGTGCCAGTAGTGCCGACAGCGCCTCCTATAATGCACCCTTCCACTTT. Translating it yields CASSADSASYNAPFHF.

The gene calls are TRBV7-9 and TRBJ2-3; D gene unclear. Trimming took 0 bases from V and 15 from J, leaving 19 bases between them. This CDR3 is built from 14 residues. Germline CDR1 reads SEHNR; CDR2 reads FQNEAQ (reference sequence). CDR3 region: CASSLAEGPDMDYF. CDR3 in DNA: TGTGCCAGCAGCTTAGCAGAAGGTCCCGATATGGACTATTTT.

This clonotype was seen just once. The CDR3 does not end in the conserved phenylalanine or tryptophan, so this is likely a read error. The DNA is omitted, as the CDR3 cannot be located on it reliably, and the CDR3 follows TCRdb's listing. This CDR3 is CASSLAGNTQNH. The chain links TRBV7-8 to TRBJ2-4. The germline CDR1 and CDR2 sequences are SGHVS and FQNEAQ. Termini included, the CDR3 measures 12 amino acids.

The CDR3 loop is CAQRGRGRAYEQYV. The CDR3 DNA reads TGTGCCCAGCGCGGACGGGGCCGAGCCTACGAGCAGTACGTC. The chain combines TRBV15 with TRBJ2-7; D possibly uses TRBD1 or TRBD2 (5 bases each). This CDR3 has 14 residues. The V end lost 11 bases, the J end lost 2 bases, and 19 bases lay between the germline ends. Germline CDR1 reads LNHNV; CDR2 reads YYDKDF (reference sequence).

This clonotype is a singleton in its sample. The chain has TRBV7-9 and TRBJ1-2, with 8 bases fitting TRBD1. Germline V gene data show CDR1 as SEHNR and CDR2 as FQNEAQ (reference sequence). The length of the CDR3 is 15 residues. J was trimmed by 14 bases and V by 9 bases; bases with no gene match: 23. CDR3 amino acids: CARQGGGESQYVWTF. The CDR3 DNA follows: TGTGCCAGACAGGGGGGTGGAGAGTCCCAGTACGTCTGGACCTTC.

The CDR3 sequence is CASSLLDWIADTQYF. Written as DNA, the CDR3 is TGTGCCAGCAGTCTCCTAGACTGGATCGCGGATACGCAGTATTTT. The rearrangement joins TRBV19 to TRBJ2-3; D ambiguous. Looked up from germline, CDR1 is LNHDA and CDR2 is SQIVND (reference sequence). V lost 9 bases and J 6 bases, leaving 22 bases between the germline ends. The CDR3 is 15 residues long.

Turning to this clonotype: One end of the junction does not line up with germline, which may come from a read error. The rearrangement joins TRBV10-3 to TRBJ1-5, with D unresolved. Germline V gene lookup returns CDR1 ENHRY and CDR2 SYGVKD. The CDR3 covers 13 residues. Here the CDR3 reads CASSEGSKQPQHF. The CDR3 nucleotides are TGTGCCAGCAGCGAGGGAAGCAAACAGCCGCAGCATTTC.

A word on this clonotype: The CDR3 ends on some other residue instead of the conserved phenylalanine or tryptophan, so this is likely a read error. The rearrangement links TRBV13 to TRBJ2-1; no clear D. CDR3 length equals 16 residues. From germline, CDR1 is PRHDT and CDR2 FYEKMQ (reference sequence). V lost 2 bases and J lost 7, with 18 bases in between. The CDR3 sequence is CASSLRLPGHNNEQFV. The CDR3 DNA sequence: TGTGCCAGCAGCTTACGGCTACCAGGCCACAATAATGAGCAGTTCGTC.

This clonotype was found a few times. The chain joins TRBV2 to TRBJ1-1; D remains unclear. The CDR3 totals 15 residues. Germline V CDR1 and CDR2: SNHLY, FYNNEI. V dropped 3 bases and J dropped 6 bases, with 17 bases sitting between them. The CDR3 nucleotides read TGTGCCAGCAGTGACACCCCAGCACTTGGGCCTGAAGCTTTCTTT. It codes for CASSDTPALGPEAFF.

The rearrangement uses TRBV7-2 and TRBJ1-6; D unresolved. The CDR3 extends over 14 amino acids. CDR1 is SGHTA, CDR2 FQGNSA, per germline. Trimming shortened V by 4 bases and J by 5 bases, and 9 bases separated the two germline ends. CDR3 coding DNA: TGTGCCAGCAGCTGGGGAGGAGATAATTCACCCCTCCACTTT. Its protein is CASSWGGDNSPLHF.

The chain carries TRBV7-9 and TRBJ2-7; 9 nucleotides line up with TRBD2. The CDR3 spans 18 residues. CDR1 and CDR2 from the germline V gene are SEHNR and FQNEAQ (reference sequence). Losses at the gene ends were 3 bases for V and 1 base for J; bases not matched to a gene: 13. CDR3 loop: CASSFDLAGTGVSYEQYV. DNA for the CDR3: TGTGCCAGCAGCTTTGATCTAGCGGGGACGGGCGTTTCCTACGAGCAGTACGTC.

The rearrangement links TRBV7-9 to TRBJ1-2; possible D gene TRBD1, 5 bases. The CDR3 is 16 residues long. Trimming stripped 5 bases from V and 10 bases from J, with 26 bases between. Germline lookup yields CDR1 SEHNR and CDR2 FQNEAQ (reference sequence). CDR3 loop: CASSATPGNGANVYTF. For the CDR3, the DNA is TGTGCCAGCAGCGCAACGCCCGGCAACGGGGCCAACGTCTACACCTTC.

The chain employs TRBV9 and TRBJ1-5, with D possibly TRBD1 on 6 matching bases. Trimming cost V 2 bases and J 0 bases, with 12 bases left between them. Germline CDR1 reads SGDLS; CDR2 reads YYNGEE. The CDR3 is 16 residues long. The CDR3 region has the DNA TGTGCCAGCAGCGTTGGACAGCGCTATAGCAATCAGCCCCAGCATTTT. Residues: CASSVGQRYSNQPQHF.

This clonotype was observed at least ten times. This CDR3 is CSARVEDYGYTF. The CDR3 bases are TGCAGTGCTAGGGTCGAGGACTATGGCTACACCTTC. The V call is TRBV20-1, the J call TRBJ1-2; no firm D call. The germline V gene encodes CDR1 DFQATT and CDR2 SNEGSKA (reference sequence). V dropped 3 bases and J dropped 3 bases, with 8 bases sitting between them. The CDR3 runs to 12 residues.

This clonotype was counted ten times or more. Because it lacks the conserved phenylalanine or tryptophan at the end, this CDR3 is likely a read error. The DNA is left out, because the CDR3 cannot be placed on it with certainty; the CDR3 is given as TCRdb lists it. The chain links TRBV9 to TRBJ2-1; TRBD1, as called in the table, went unchecked against the DNA. Germline V CDR1 and CDR2: SGDLS, YYNGEE. The CDR3 extends over 13 residues, inclusive of both ends. The CDR3: CASSEGVSRNQPL.